This T cell receptor (beta chain) was retrieved from a study of blood T cell repertoires in COVID-19. There are 17 residues in the CDR3. The germline CDR1 and CDR2 sequences are MGHRA and YSYEKL. V lost 2 bases to trimming and J lost 1 base; unmatched junction nucleotides: 6. Clones were sequenced by immunoSEQ multiplex PCR, and TCRdb holds only the in-frame ones, with some missing. Seen here are approximately 220,000 clones, about 79% observed once, and the top ten hold 1.3%. The sequenced sample was PBMCs or T cells enriched from blood (not recorded which). J is TRBJ2-3 and V is TRBV4-1, with 10 positions matching TRBD2. The sequence derives from a woman aged 40 to 55 with acute COVID-19. The CDR3 DNA is TGCGCCAGCAGCCAATCTCCGACTAGCGGGCGCACAGATACGCAGTATTTT. It encodes CASSQSPTSGRTDTQYF.